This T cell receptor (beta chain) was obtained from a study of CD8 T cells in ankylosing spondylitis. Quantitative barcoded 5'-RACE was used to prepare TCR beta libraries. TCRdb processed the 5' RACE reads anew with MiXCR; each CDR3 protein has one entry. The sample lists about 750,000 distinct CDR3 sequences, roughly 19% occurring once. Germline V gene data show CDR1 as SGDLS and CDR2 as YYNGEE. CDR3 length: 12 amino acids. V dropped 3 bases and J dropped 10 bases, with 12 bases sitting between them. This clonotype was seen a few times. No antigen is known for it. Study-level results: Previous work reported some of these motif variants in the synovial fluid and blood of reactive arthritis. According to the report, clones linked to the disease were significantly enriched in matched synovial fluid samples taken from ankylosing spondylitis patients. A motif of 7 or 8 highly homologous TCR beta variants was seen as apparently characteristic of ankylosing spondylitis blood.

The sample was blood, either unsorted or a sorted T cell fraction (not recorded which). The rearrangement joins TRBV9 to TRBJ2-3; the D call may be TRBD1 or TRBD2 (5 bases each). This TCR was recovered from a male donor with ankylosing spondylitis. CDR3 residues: CASSALGVPQYF. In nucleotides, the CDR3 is TGTGCCAGCAGCGCCTTGGGGGTTCCGCAGTATTTT.